This entry describes one TCR beta chain. Authors' processing steps: With immunoSEQ giving junction-only sequences and no quality scores, filtering differed. Only in-frame clones appear in the TCRdb table, and some are missing; sequencing was by immunoSEQ multiplex PCR. Clonal size and the V and J genes are those of that table, whereas D and trimming came from the DNA. Among about half a million clones listed, approximately 84% were seen once. This CDR3 region has 13 residues. Germline lookup yields CDR1 SGHTA and CDR2 FQGNSA. V shed 2 bases and J shed 0 bases, with 4 bases lying between them. The data stem from a study of shared clonotypes between healthy human individuals.

This TCR came from a woman aged 35 to 49 in good health. Some clones in this sample may be carry-over from other donors' samples. This rearrangement joins TRBV7-2 to TRBJ2-5, with D uncertain. The sequenced sample consisted of PBMCs. The CDR3 nucleotides read TGTGCCAGCAGCTTATTTTACCAAGAGACCCAGTACTTC. Its translation: CASSLFYQETQYF.